This TCR beta chain appears in the sequencing data of a study of spatial heterogeneity in lung cancer (dated by TCRdb to about 2019). Concerning the study at large: More beta-chain than alpha-chain transcripts were consistently detected, likely reflecting higher beta-chain transcript abundance. A strong correlation was found between TCR transcript counts in tumor regions and a T cell transcriptional module score from matched bulk RNA-seq. In the raw uncorrected reads, each unique combination of TCR and UMI appeared on average more than ten times. The study quantitatively compared TCR alpha and beta repertoires across multiple tumor regions, matched nontumor lung and blood in non-small cell lung cancer. Nonsynonymous mutation counts, determined by whole-exome sequencing of tumor tissue, were related to features of the TCR repertoire. At surgery, 220 tumor regions, almost 65 matched nontumor lung samples and 45 to 60 PBMC samples were TCR-sequenced for both alpha and beta chains. Results and caveats for the whole study, not just this receptor: Estimated TCR-seq coverage of tumor T cells was only roughly 7.3% for alpha chains and around 14% for beta chains. The number of expanded intratumoral alpha and beta TCRs correlated with the tumor nonsynonymous mutation count. Additional single-cell paired TCR alpha and beta sequencing was considered necessary to confirm, at a functional level, the hypothesis that regional TCRs recognize regional mutations. Counts of ubiquitous and regional expanded TCRs were found to correlate with counts of ubiquitous and regional nonsynonymous mutations, respectively.

Library construction relied on 5' RACE. Sequencing was performed on a NextSeq 500. To allow correction of PCR and sequencing errors, the TCR library protocol tagged every TCR cDNA molecule with a unique molecular identifier. Regarding the original processing steps: TCR identification, UMI-based error correction and CDR3 extraction were all carried out with Decombinator tools. Expanded TCRs were defined as those above a frequency of 2 per 1,000, corresponding to the top 1% of the tumor frequency distribution. Expanded tumor TCRs were classed as regional if statistically deemed absent (corrected P<0.05) from at least one tumor region, otherwise ubiquitous. Rényi diversity was computed with the R vegan package after subsampling each repertoire 100 times to 5,000 TCRs. CDR3 similarity networks were built from amino acid triplet string-kernel similarity, connecting CDR3s with pairwise similarity above 0.82. In-frame beta chains were kept once TCRdb had trimmed the public reads at Q25 with fastp and called clones with MiXCR. CDR3 protein duplicates are merged, each entry listing the most common genes and DNA. The V and J calls follow TCRdb's processing rather than the paper's. The sample table shows about 15,000 distinct CDR3 sequences, and under 7.5% are seen once. The ten biggest clones cover around 10% of the sample.

This clonotype has ten or more counts. Its antigen is unknown. The input lacks base qualities; no much larger clone sits a single base away. The CDR3, cysteine through phenylalanine, is 14 amino acids long. CDR3 DNA only is kept here, 42 bases in frame from base 1. The germline V gene specifies SGHTA as CDR1 and FQGNSA as CDR2. V gives up 4 bases and J gives up 3 bases, and the segment between their germline ends measures 10 bases. The intended sense of this specimen's time point label: sample taken at primary tumor resection. The donors were 72 patients from the lung TRACERx cohort who had early-stage, untreated non-small cell lung cancer. Without any cell sorting, TCR sequencing was performed on whole RNA extracted either from tumor and nontumor lung tissue or from cryopreserved PBMC samples. Only patients with enough RNA available from two or more tumor regions were chosen for TCR sequencing. A lung pathologist reviewed the tumor and adjacent nontumor lung specimens before the specimens were selected.

The origin of this receptor is a male donor with early-stage non-small cell lung cancer. The V gene is TRBV7-2 and the J gene is TRBJ1-3; TRBD1 could be the D gene, as 5 bases match. Sequenced here: lung tumor tissue, sampled at surgery. The CDR3 loop reads CASSSGGVGNTIYF. The DNA sequence is as follows: TGTGCCAGCAGCTCCGGGGGGGTTGGAAACACCATATATTTT.